The clone carrying this T cell receptor beta chain has just a few counts. The sample originates from a study of T cells after yellow fever vaccination. TCRdb processed the 5' RACE reads anew with MiXCR; each CDR3 protein has one entry. The data hold 250,000 to 350,000 distinct CDR3 sequences, with around 7% observed a single time. Deletions cut 0 bases from V and 7 bases from J, with 13 bases between. This CDR3 has 16 residues. In germline, CDR1 is MNHEY, CDR2 SVGAGI. This sequence joins TRBV6-5 and TRBJ1-6; D gene ambiguous. Specimen: PBMCs, collected around 45 days after the first yellow fever vaccination. This TCR came from a man aged 18 to 30 who received the YFV17D yellow fever vaccine. The CDR3 spells CASSYSFGEVNSPLHF. The CDR3 DNA follows: TGTGCCAGCAGTTACTCATTTGGAGAAGTCAATTCACCCCTCCACTTT.